This record concerns one TCR beta chain sequence. Its antigen is as yet unknown. This specimen belongs to a study of T cell responses to AZD1222 COVID-19 vaccine. Study outcomes and limitations: Clonal diversity may have been underestimated, and the donors were mostly white British, with more females than males. Regions 160-218 and 743-854 dominated among vaccine-associated CD4 TCRs spanning spike.

V was shortened by 2 bases and J by 0 bases, with 5 bases between the two germline ends. This CDR3 is 14 amino acids long. The germline gives CDR1 MNHNS, CDR2 SASEGT. TCRdb's table, derived via immunoSEQ multiplex PCR, lists solely in-frame clones and lacks some. Found here are 75,000 to 95,000 clones, 92% of them singletons; the top ten hold roughly 6.4%. J is TRBJ1-5 and V is TRBV6-1; D gene ambiguous. This receptor was identified in an adult in good health. The sequencing here drew on peripheral blood, taken on day 0 of MenACWY control vaccination. Written as DNA, the CDR3 is TGTGCCAGCAGTGAATCCCTTAGCAATCAGCCCCAGCATTTT. Translating gives CASSESLSNQPQHF.